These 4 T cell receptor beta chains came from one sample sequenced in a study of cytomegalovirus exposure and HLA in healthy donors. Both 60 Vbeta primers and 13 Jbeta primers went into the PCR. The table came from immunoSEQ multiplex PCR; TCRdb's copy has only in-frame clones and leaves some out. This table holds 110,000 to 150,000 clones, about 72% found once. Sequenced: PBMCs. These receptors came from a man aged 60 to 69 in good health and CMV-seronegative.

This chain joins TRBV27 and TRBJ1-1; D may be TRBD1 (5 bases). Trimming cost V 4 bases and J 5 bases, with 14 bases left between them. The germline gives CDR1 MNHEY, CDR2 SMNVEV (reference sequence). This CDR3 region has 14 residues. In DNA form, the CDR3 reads TGTGCCAGCAGTTCAGGGACTCTGGGTACTGAAGCTTTCTTT. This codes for CASSSGTLGTEAFF.

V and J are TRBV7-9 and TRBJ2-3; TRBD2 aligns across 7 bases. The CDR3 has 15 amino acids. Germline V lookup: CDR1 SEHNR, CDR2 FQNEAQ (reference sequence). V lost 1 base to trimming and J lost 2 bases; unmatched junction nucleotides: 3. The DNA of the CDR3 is TGTGCCAGCAGCTTAGGCGGGAGCCCCACAGATACGCAGTATTTT. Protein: CASSLGGSPTDTQYF.

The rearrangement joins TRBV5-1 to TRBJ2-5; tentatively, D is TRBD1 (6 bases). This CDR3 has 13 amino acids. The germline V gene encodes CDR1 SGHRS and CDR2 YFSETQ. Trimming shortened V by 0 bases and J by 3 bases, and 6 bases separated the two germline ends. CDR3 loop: CASSLGTEETQYF. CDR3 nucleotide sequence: TGCGCCAGCAGCTTGGGGACAGAAGAGACCCAGTACTTC.

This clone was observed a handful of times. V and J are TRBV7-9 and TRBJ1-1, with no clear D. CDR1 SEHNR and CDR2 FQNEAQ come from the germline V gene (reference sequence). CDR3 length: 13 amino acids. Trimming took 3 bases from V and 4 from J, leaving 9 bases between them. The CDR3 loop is CASSLGSGTEAFF. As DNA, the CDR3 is TGTGCCAGCAGCTTGGGCTCAGGCACTGAAGCTTTCTTT.